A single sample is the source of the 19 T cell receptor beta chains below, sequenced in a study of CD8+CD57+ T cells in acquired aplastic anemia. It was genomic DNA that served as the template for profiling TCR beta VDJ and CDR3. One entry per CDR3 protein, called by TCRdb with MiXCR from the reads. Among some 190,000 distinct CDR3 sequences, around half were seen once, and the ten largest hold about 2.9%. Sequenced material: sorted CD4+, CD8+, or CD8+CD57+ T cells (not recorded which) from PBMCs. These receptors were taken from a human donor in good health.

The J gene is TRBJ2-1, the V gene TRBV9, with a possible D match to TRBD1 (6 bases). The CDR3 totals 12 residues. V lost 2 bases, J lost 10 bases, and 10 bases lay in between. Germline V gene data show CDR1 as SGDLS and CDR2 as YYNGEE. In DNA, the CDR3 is TGTGCCAGCAGCGTCAGGGGTGGGGAGCAGTTCTTC. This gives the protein CASSVRGGEQFF.

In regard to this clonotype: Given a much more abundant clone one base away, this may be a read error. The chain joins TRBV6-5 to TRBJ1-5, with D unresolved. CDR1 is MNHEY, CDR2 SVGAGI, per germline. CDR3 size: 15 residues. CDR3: CASSYSNRGNQLQHF. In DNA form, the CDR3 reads TGTGCCAGCAGTTACTCGAACAGAGGGAATCAGCTCCAGCATTTT.

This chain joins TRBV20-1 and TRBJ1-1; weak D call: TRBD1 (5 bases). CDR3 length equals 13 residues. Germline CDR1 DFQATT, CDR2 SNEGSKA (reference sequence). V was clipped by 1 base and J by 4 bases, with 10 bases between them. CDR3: CSARGRVRTEAFF. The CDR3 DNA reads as TGCAGTGCTAGAGGCAGGGTTCGCACTGAAGCTTTCTTT.

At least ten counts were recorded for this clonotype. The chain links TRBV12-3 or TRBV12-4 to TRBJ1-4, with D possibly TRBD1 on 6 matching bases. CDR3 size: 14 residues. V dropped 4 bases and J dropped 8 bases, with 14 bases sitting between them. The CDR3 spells CASSWTKGHEKLFF. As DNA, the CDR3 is TGTGCCAGCAGTTGGACAAAGGGACACGAAAAACTGTTTTTT.

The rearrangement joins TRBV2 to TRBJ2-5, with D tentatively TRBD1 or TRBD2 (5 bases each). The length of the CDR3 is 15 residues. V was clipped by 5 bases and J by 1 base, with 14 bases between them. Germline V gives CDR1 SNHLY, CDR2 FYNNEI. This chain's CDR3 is CASSWTRQFQETQYF. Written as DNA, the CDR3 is TGTGCCAGCAGTTGGACTCGACAGTTCCAAGAGACCCAGTACTTC.

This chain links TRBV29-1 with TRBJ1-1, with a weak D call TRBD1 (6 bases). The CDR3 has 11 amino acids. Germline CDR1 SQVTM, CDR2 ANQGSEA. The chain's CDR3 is CSVPGATEAFF. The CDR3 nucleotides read TGCAGTGTCCCAGGGGCCACTGAAGCTTTCTTT.

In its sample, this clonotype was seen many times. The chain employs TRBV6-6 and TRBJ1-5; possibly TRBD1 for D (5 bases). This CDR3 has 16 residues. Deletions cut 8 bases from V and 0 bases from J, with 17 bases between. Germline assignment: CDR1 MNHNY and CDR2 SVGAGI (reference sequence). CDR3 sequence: CASFSQAPYSNQPQHF. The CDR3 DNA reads TGTGCCAGCTTTTCACAGGCACCCTATAGCAATCAGCCCCAGCATTTT.

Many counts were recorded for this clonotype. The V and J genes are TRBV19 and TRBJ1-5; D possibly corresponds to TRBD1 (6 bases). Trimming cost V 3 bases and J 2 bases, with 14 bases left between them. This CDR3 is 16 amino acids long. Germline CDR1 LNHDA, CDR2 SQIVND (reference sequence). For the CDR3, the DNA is TGTGCCAGTAGTATTAGCAGGGGACGGGGCAATCAGCCCCAGCATTTT. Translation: CASSISRGRGNQPQHF.

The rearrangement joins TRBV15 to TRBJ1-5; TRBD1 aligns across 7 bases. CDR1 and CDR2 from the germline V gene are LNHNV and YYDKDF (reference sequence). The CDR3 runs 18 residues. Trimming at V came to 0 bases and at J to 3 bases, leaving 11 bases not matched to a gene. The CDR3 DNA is TGTGCCACCAGCAGAGACCTTGGACAGGCGAGACTCAATCAGCCCCAGCATTTT. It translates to CATSRDLGQARLNQPQHF.

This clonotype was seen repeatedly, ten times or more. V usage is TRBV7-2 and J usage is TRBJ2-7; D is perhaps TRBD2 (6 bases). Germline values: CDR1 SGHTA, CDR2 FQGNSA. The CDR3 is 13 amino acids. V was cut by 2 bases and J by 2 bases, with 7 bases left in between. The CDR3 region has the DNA TGTGCCAGCAGCTTATCTAGCGCCTACGAGCAGTACTTC. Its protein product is CASSLSSAYEQYF.

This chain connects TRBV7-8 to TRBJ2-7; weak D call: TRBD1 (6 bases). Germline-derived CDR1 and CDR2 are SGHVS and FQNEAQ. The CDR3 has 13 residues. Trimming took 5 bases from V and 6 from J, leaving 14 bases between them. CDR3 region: CASSQQGRSEQYF. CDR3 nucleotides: TGTGCCAGCAGCCAACAGGGTCGGTCCGAGCAGTACTTC. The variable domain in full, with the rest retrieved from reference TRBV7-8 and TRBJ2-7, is GAGVSQSPRYKVAKRGQDVALRCDPISGHVSLFWYQQALGQGPEFLTYFQNEAQLDKSGLPSDRFFAERPEGSVSTLKIQRTQQEDSAVYLCASSQQGRSEQYFGPGTRLTVT.

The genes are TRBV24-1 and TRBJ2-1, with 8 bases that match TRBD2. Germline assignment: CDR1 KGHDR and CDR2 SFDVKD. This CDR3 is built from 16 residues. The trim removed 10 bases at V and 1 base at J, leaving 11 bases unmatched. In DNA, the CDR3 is TGTGCCACTGCGCGGGGGGCGGCATCTTCCTACAATGAGCAGTTCTTC. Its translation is CATARGAASSYNEQFF.

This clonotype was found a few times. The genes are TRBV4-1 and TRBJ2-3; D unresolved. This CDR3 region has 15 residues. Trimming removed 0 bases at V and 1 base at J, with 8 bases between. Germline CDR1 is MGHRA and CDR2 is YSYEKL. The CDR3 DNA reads TGCGCCAGCAGCCAAGATTTCGTCCGCACAGATACGCAGTATTTT. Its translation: CASSQDFVRTDTQYF.

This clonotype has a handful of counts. For the CDR3, the DNA is TGTGCCAGCAGTGAATACGGGACAGGGTACAATGAGCAGTTCTTC. It codes for CASSEYGTGYNEQFF. The rearrangement uses TRBV25-1 and TRBJ2-1, with 9 bases matching TRBD1. Germline CDR1 and CDR2: MGHDK and SYGVNS. This CDR3 is built from 15 residues. Trimming at V came to 0 bases and at J to 4 bases, leaving 1 base not matched to a gene. The entire variable domain, with the rest obtained from reference TRBV25-1 and TRBJ2-1, is as follows: EADIYQTPRYLVIGTGKKITLECSQTMGHDKMYWYQQDPGMELHLIHYSYGVNSTEKGDLSSESTVSRIRTEHFPLTLESARPSHTSQYLCASSEYGTGYNEQFFGPGTRLTVL.

The CDR3 sequence is CASSYQSSSTDTQYF. The CDR3 DNA reads as TGTGCCAGCAGTTATCAATCCAGCAGCACAGATACGCAGTATTTT. The chain links TRBV6-5 to TRBJ2-3; D ambiguous. Trimming left V 3 bases short and J 0 bases short, with 10 bases between. There are 15 residues in the CDR3. Germline values: CDR1 MNHEY, CDR2 SVGAGI.

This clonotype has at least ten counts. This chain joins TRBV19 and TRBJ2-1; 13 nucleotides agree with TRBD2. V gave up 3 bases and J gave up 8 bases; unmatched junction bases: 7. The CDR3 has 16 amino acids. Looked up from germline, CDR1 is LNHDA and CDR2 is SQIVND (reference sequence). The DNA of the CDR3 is TGTGCCAGTAGTATGCCCCGGACTAGCGGGAGCGATGAGCAGTTCTTC. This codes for CASSMPRTSGSDEQFF. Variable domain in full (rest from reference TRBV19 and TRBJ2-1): DGGITQSPKYLFRKEGQNVTLSCEQNLNHDAMYWYRQDPGQGLRLIYYSQIVNDFQKGDIAEGYSVSREKKESFPLTVTSAQKNPTAFYLCASSMPRTSGSDEQFFGPGTRLTVL.

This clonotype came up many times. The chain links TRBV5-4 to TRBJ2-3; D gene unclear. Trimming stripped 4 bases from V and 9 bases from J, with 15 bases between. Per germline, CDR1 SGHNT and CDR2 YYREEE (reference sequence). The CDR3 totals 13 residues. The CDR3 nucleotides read TGTGCCAGCAGCCTGGTGGACGAGAAGACGCAGTATTTT. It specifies CASSLVDEKTQYF.

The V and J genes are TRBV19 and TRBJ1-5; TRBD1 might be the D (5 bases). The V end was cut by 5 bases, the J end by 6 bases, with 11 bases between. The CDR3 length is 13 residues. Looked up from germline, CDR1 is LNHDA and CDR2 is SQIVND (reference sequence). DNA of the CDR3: TGTGCCAGTAGTTACCGGGACGGTCAGCCCCAGCATTTT. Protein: CASSYRDGQPQHF.

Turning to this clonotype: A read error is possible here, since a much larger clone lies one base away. The CDR3: CASSGPTAVATGELFF. The CDR3 DNA reads as TGTGCCAGCAGCGGACCGACAGCAGTGGCGACCGGGGAGCTGTTTTTT. The chain couples TRBV5-6 to TRBJ2-2; D is possibly TRBD1 (5 bases). This CDR3 has 16 amino acids. Trimming shortened V by 4 bases and J by 5 bases, and 18 bases separated the two germline ends. In germline, CDR1 is SGHDT, CDR2 YYEEEE.